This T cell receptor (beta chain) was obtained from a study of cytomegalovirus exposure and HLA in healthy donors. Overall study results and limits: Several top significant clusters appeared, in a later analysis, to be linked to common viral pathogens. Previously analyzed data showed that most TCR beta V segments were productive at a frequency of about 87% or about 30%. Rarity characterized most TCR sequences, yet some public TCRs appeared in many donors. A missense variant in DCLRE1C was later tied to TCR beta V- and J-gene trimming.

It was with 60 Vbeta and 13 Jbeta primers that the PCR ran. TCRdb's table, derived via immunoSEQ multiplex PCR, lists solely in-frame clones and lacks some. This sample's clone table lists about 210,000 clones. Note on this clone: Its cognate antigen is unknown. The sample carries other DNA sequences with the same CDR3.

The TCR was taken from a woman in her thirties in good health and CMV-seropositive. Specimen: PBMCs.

CDR3 residues: CASSSRETGELFF. The DNA of the CDR3 is TGTGCCAGCAGCTCCAGGGAAACCGGGGAGCTGTTTTTT. This rearrangement joins TRBV7-7 to TRBJ2-2; TRBD1 might be the D (5 bases). Trimming took 4 bases from V and 5 from J, leaving 8 bases between them. Germline V CDR1 and CDR2: SSHAT, FNYEAQ (reference sequence). The CDR3 has 13 residues.